What follows are 31 T cell receptor beta chains derived from one specimen sequenced in a study of cytomegalovirus exposure and HLA in healthy donors. A multiplex PCR was run with 60 Vbeta primers and 13 Jbeta primers. Clones were sequenced by immunoSEQ multiplex PCR, and TCRdb holds only the in-frame ones, with some missing. This table holds approximately 190,000 clones, approximately 79% found once. Sequenced material: PBMCs. These receptors were taken from a man in his forties in good health and CMV-seropositive.

The rearrangement joins TRBV6-6 to TRBJ2-2; D perhaps matches TRBD1 (6 bases). Germline V CDR1 and CDR2: MNHNY, SVGAGI (reference sequence). V lost 0 bases to trimming and J lost 4 bases, with 9 bases between them. This CDR3 has 15 amino acids. CDR3 sequence (DNA): TGTGCCAGCAGTTACTCGGGGGCTGGCACCGGGGAGCTGTTTTTT. It encodes CASSYSGAGTGELFF.

The CDR3 region has the DNA TGTGCCAGCAGCTTGAGAAGACAGGGACCCACAGATACGCAGTATTTT. It codes for CASSLRRQGPTDTQYF. The chain combines TRBV5-4 with TRBJ2-3; 7 positions match TRBD1. The CDR3 is 16 residues long. The germline V gene has CDR1 SGHNT and CDR2 YYREEE (reference sequence). V dropped 1 base and J dropped 2; count of bases not matched to a gene: 7.

A word on this clone: Compared with germline, one end of the junction differs, possibly owing to a read error. The chain couples TRBV27 to TRBJ2-7, with D unresolved. The CDR3 is 14 residues long. Germline CDR1 reads MNHEY; CDR2 reads SMNVEV (reference sequence). Written as DNA, the CDR3 is TGTGCCAGCAGTTCTTTACTTATGTCCTCCGAGCAGTACTTC. This gives the protein CASSSLLMSSEQYF.

The J gene is TRBJ2-7, the V gene TRBV28; D gene unclear. The CDR3 is 11 amino acids. Deletions cut 5 bases from V and 6 bases from J, with 8 bases between. The germline V gene has CDR1 MDHEN and CDR2 SYDVKM. The CDR3 is CASSPLSEQYF. Written as DNA, the CDR3 is TGTGCCAGCAGTCCCCTCAGCGAGCAGTACTTC.

The genes are TRBV28 and TRBJ2-2, with a possible D match to TRBD2 (7 bases). The CDR3 has 16 residues. The ends were cut back, 7 bases at V and 1 base at J, with 16 bases in the middle. Germline V gene lookup returns CDR1 MDHEN and CDR2 SYDVKM. CDR3 bases: TGTGCCAGCACCCAAAGGGGGGGCCGGAACACCGGGGAGCTGTTTTTT. Translated: CASTQRGGRNTGELFF.

This chain uses TRBV7-9 with TRBJ2-7; TRBD1 is a possible D gene (5 bases). There are 14 residues in the CDR3. V lost 1 base and J lost 6, with 13 bases in between. Germline CDR1 is SEHNR and CDR2 is FQNEAQ (reference sequence). CDR3 in DNA: TGTGCCAGCAGCTTAGGGGGCGCAGCTGGCGAGCAGTACTTC. Translation: CASSLGGAAGEQYF.

V and J are TRBV5-4 and TRBJ2-2; TRBD1 might be the D (5 bases). V gave up 3 bases and J gave up 1 base, with 10 bases separating them. This CDR3 has 15 residues. Germline CDR1 and CDR2: SGHNT and YYREEE (reference sequence). CDR3 in DNA: TGTGCCAGCAGCTCAAGTACAGGGAACACCGGGGAGCTGTTTTTT. It is translated as CASSSSTGNTGELFF.

The rearrangement joins TRBV2 to TRBJ1-4; weak D call: TRBD1 (6 bases). CDR3 length equals 18 residues. CDR1 and CDR2 from the germline V gene are SNHLY and FYNNEI. Trimming took off 0 bases at V and 0 bases at J, with 14 bases between the two ends. The DNA of the CDR3 is TGTGCCAGCAGTGAAGCCGCCGGACAGATTTCAACTAATGAAAAACTGTTTTTT. It codes for CASSEAAGQISTNEKLFF.

V is TRBV7-3 and J is TRBJ2-7; 10 bases are a match to TRBD2. Germline CDR1 and CDR2: SGHTA and FQGTGA. The CDR3 is 14 amino acids. V shed 5 bases, J shed 5 bases, and the junction held 6 bases outside the gene matches. DNA for the CDR3: TGTGCCAGCAGCCTAGGGACTAGCGTAGACGAGCAGTACTTC. Encoded protein: CASSLGTSVDEQYF. Full variable domain (missing parts from reference TRBV7-3 and TRBJ2-7): GAGVSQTPSNKVTEKGKYVELRCDPISGHTALYWYRQSLGQGPEFLIYFQGTGAADDSGLPNDRFFAVRPEGSVSTLKIQRTERGDSAVYLCASSLGTSVDEQYFGPGTRLTVT.

As DNA, the CDR3 is TGTGCCAGCTCAAATACAGGGGTTTTCGGAAACACCATATATTTT. Translating gives CASSNTGVFGNTIYF. J is TRBJ1-3 and V is TRBV18; 7 bases agree with TRBD1. The CDR3 has 15 residues. The V segment lost 5 bases and the J segment 4 bases; nucleotides outside the gene matches: 8. Germline V gene sequence: CDR1 KGHSH, CDR2 LQKENI.

The genes are TRBV30 and TRBJ1-2; a possible D gene is TRBD1 (6 bases). The germline gives CDR1 GTSNPN, CDR2 SVGIG (reference sequence). The CDR3 is made up of 12 amino acids. V was cut by 4 bases and J by 6 bases, with 12 bases left in between. The CDR3: CAWNGQRDGYTF. DNA for the CDR3: TGTGCCTGGAATGGACAGAGGGATGGCTACACCTTC.

CDR3 coding DNA: TGCGCCAGCAGCTTGACAGGGTTATCGACTGGAAACACCATATATTTT. This translates into CASSLTGLSTGNTIYF. The gene calls are TRBV5-1 and TRBJ1-3; weak D call: TRBD1 (6 bases). There are 16 residues in the CDR3. V lost 1 base and J 2 bases, leaving 13 bases between the germline ends. Germline assignment: CDR1 SGHRS and CDR2 YFSETQ.

The V and J genes are TRBV6-5 and TRBJ2-5; tentative D call: TRBD1 (6 bases). CDR1 is MNHEY, CDR2 SVGAGI, per germline. The CDR3 is 13 residues long. The germline V and J ends were trimmed by 6 bases and 3 bases, with 11 bases remaining between them. In DNA form, the CDR3 reads TGTGCCAGCAGCCGAAGGACAGAAGAGACCCAGTACTTC. This translates into CASSRRTEETQYF.

This clone was seen a single time. The chain is built from TRBV7-9 and TRBJ2-7, with a possible D match to TRBD1 (5 bases). CDR3 length equals 14 residues. Trimming removed 4 bases at V and 7 bases at J, with 17 bases between. Germline V lookup: CDR1 SEHNR, CDR2 FQNEAQ (reference sequence). CDR3 sequence reads: CASSSIRGRGEQYF. The CDR3 DNA reads TGTGCCAGCAGCTCGATAAGGGGTAGAGGAGAGCAGTACTTC.

The rearrangement links TRBV7-9 to TRBJ1-2, with 7 bases fitting TRBD1. This CDR3 spans 13 amino acids. The germline V gene encodes CDR1 SEHNR and CDR2 FQNEAQ (reference sequence). J lost 6 bases, V lost 1 base, and 2 bases had no gene match. Written as DNA, the CDR3 is TGTGCCAGCAGCTTAGGAGGGGGCAATGGCTACACCTTC. It translates to CASSLGGGNGYTF.

The chain carries TRBV23-1 and TRBJ2-6; TRBD1 aligns across 9 bases. TRBV23-1 is an ORF, and what it does is uncertain. The CDR3 is made up of 16 amino acids. Germline trimming cut 11 bases from V and 0 bases from J; bases unmatched to any gene: 8. The CDR3 protein is CALQGTGFSGANVLTF. The CDR3 bases are TGCGCCCTGCAGGGGACAGGGTTCTCTGGGGCCAACGTCCTGACTTTC.

The chain links TRBV28 to TRBJ2-3, with a possible D match to TRBD2 (6 bases). The V end lost 4 bases, the J end lost 2 bases, and 10 bases lay between the germline ends. The CDR3 contains 14 residues. The V gene's germline CDR1 is MDHEN and CDR2 SYDVKM. In DNA form, the CDR3 reads TGTGCCAGCAGTTGGGGCGGGAACACAGATACGCAGTATTTT. It translates to CASSWGGNTDTQYF.

V is TRBV10-3 and J is TRBJ1-1; maybe TRBD1 (5 bases). The CDR3 extends over 15 amino acids. The V gene's germline CDR1 is ENHRY and CDR2 SYGVKD. Trimming cost V 0 bases and J 0 bases, with 8 bases left between them. The CDR3 nucleotides are TGTGCCATCAGTGAGTCCCGACAGATGAACACTGAAGCTTTCTTT. This codes for CAISESRQMNTEAFF.

The rearrangement joins TRBV6-1 to TRBJ2-5, with 8 positions matching TRBD2. TRBJ2-7 explains the end of the DNA better; the J call may be wrong. Germline values: CDR1 MNHNS, CDR2 SASEGT. The CDR3 has 14 residues. The CDR3 coding sequence is TGTGCCAGCACCGGCGGGGGGAACCAGGGCGAGCAGTACTTC. As protein: CASTGGGNQGEQYF.

J is TRBJ2-5 and V is TRBV7-9; TRBD2 matches 11 bases. The CDR3 is made up of 15 amino acids. The V and J ends lost 4 bases and 4 bases, in that order; junction bases with no gene match: 5. Germline V CDR1 and CDR2: SEHNR, FQNEAQ (reference sequence). The CDR3 spells CASSSLAGGLETQYF. Here the CDR3 DNA reads TGTGCCAGCAGCTCTTTAGCGGGGGGGCTAGAGACCCAGTACTTC.

The chain has TRBV6-5 and TRBJ2-1; D may be TRBD2 (5 bases). This CDR3 is 15 amino acids long. The V gene's germline CDR1 is MNHEY and CDR2 SVGAGI. Deletions cut 5 bases from V and 0 bases from J, with 11 bases between. CDR3 nucleotides: TGTGCCAGCAGTCAGGACTTGAGCTCCTACAATGAGCAGTTCTTC. Translated, it gives CASSQDLSSYNEQFF.

The chain has TRBV7-9 and TRBJ2-7, with TRBD2 matching 8 bases. From germline, CDR1 is SEHNR and CDR2 FQNEAQ (reference sequence). The ends lost 5 bases at V and 1 base at J; junction bases unmatched: 4. This CDR3 has 14 amino acids. For the CDR3, the DNA is TGTGCCAGCAGCCAAGTAGCGGGATCCTACGAGCAGTACTTC. Its translation is CASSQVAGSYEQYF.

The chain recombines TRBV7-8 with TRBJ1-3, with D uncertain. The V gene's germline CDR1 is SGHVS and CDR2 FQNEAQ. The V and J ends lost 1 base and 0 bases respectively, with 7 bases between them. This CDR3 comprises 15 residues. CDR3 protein: CASSLGTSSGNTIYF. In DNA, the CDR3 is TGTGCCAGCAGCTTAGGGACTTCCTCTGGAAACACCATATATTTT.

The J gene is TRBJ2-7, the V gene TRBV6-6, with 9 nucleotides matching TRBD1. The CDR3 has 16 amino acids. Germline-derived CDR1 and CDR2 are MNHNY and SVGAGI (reference sequence). J lost 4 bases, V lost 4 bases, and 11 bases had no gene match. This CDR3 is CASSSPRRDREYEQYF. The CDR3 coding sequence is TGTGCCAGCAGTTCCCCGAGGAGGGACAGGGAGTACGAGCAGTACTTC.

This clone was found once. At one end, the junction sequence differs from germline, possibly due to a read error. CDR3 amino acids: CSSSSDQETQYF. The CDR3 DNA is TGTTCCAGCAGCTCGGACCAAGAGACCCAGTACTTC. The chain employs TRBV7-9 and TRBJ2-5; D ambiguous. The germline gives CDR1 SEHNR, CDR2 FQNEAQ (reference sequence). The CDR3 has 12 residues.

The J gene is TRBJ2-3, the V gene TRBV2, with TRBD2 matching over 10 bases. CDR3 length: 16 residues. Trimming took 5 bases from V and 0 from J; bases not matched to a gene: 5. Per the germline V gene, CDR1 is SNHLY and CDR2 is FYNNEI. The CDR3 nucleotides are TGTGCCAGCAGTACCGGACTAGCGGTGAGCACAGATACGCAGTATTTT. It specifies CASSTGLAVSTDTQYF.

J is TRBJ2-7 and V is TRBV6-6; tentatively, D is TRBD2 (6 bases). The CDR3 length is 13 residues. The germline V gene has CDR1 MNHNY and CDR2 SVGAGI (reference sequence). V lost 6 bases, J lost 3 bases, and 12 bases lay in between. The CDR3 bases are TGTGCCAGCAGCTCATGGGGGGACTACGAGCAGTACTTC. Translated, it gives CASSSWGDYEQYF.

This chain connects TRBV11-1 to TRBJ1-1, with a weak D call TRBD1 (6 bases). This CDR3 contains 14 residues. CDR1 and CDR2 (germline): SGHAT, FQDESV (reference sequence). The V and J ends lost 5 bases and 6 bases respectively, with 16 bases between them. DNA of the CDR3: TGTGCCAGCAGCCCCAGGGGATCCTTGGCTGAAGCTTTCTTT. Translating it yields CASSPRGSLAEAFF.

With respect to this clone: Other nucleotide sequences in the sample specify the same CDR3. The rearrangement joins TRBV7-9 to TRBJ2-5; 7 positions agree with TRBD1. The J call may be in error: the DNA end matches TRBJ2-7 better. Germline lookup yields CDR1 SEHNR and CDR2 FQNEAQ (reference sequence). This CDR3 has 13 residues. CDR3 amino acids: CASSGDRPYEQYF. CDR3 bases: TGTGCCAGCAGCGGGGACAGACCCTACGAGCAGTACTTC.

The sample holds one count of this clone. The chain couples TRBV25-1 to TRBJ1-1; 7 positions match TRBD1. The V gene end was trimmed by 5 bases and the J gene end by 1 base; junction bases not matched to a gene: 1. Per the germline V gene, CDR1 is MGHDK and CDR2 is SYGVNS. The CDR3 has 13 amino acids. CDR3 loop: CASSWTGNTEAFF. Written as DNA, the CDR3 is TGTGCCAGCAGTTGGACAGGGAACACTGAAGCTTTCTTT.

This clone was picked up a small number of times. The chain recombines TRBV7-2 with TRBJ1-2; 8 bases map to TRBD1. Germline V CDR1 and CDR2: SGHTA, FQGNSA. The ends lost 5 bases at V and 4 bases at J; junction bases unmatched: 6. The CDR3 totals 14 residues. The CDR3 sequence is CASSENRGGYGYTF. The CDR3 DNA is TGTGCCAGCAGCGAAAACAGGGGGGGCTATGGCTACACCTTC.